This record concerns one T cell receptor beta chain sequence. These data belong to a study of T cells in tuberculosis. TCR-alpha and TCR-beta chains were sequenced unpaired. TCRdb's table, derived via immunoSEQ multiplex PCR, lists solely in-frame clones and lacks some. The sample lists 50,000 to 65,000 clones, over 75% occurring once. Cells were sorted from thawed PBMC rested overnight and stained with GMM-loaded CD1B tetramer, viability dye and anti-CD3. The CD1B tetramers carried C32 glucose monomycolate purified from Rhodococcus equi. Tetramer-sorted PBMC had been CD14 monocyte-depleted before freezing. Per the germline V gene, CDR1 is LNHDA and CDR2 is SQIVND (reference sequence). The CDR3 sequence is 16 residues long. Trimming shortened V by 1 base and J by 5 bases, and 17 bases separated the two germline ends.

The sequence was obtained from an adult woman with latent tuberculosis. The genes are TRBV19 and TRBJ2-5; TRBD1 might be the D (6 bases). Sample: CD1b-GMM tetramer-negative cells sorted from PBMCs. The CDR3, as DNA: TGTGCCAGTAGTATAGGGGGACACGGGGCACGGGAGACCCAGTACTTC. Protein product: CASSIGGHGARETQYF.